This T cell receptor beta chain was identified in a study of memory CD4+ T cells and cytomegalovirus serostatus. The table came from immunoSEQ multiplex PCR; TCRdb's copy has only in-frame clones and leaves some out. The repertoire holds approximately 40,000 clones, with approximately 84% as singletons. The CDR3 has 12 amino acids. Trimming removed 5 bases at V and 6 bases at J, with 9 bases between. CDR1 is SGHTA, CDR2 FQGNSA, per germline. This clone was found once. Single viable CD3+CD4+CD8-CD45RO+ cells were sorted as the memory CD4+ T cells. Sample: memory CD4+ T cells from blood. The receptor was isolated from an adult in good health and CMV-seronegative. The chain joins TRBV7-2 to TRBJ2-3; D is unresolved. The DNA of the CDR3 is TGTGCCAGCAGCCTCTCCATCGATACGCAGTATTTT. Translating it yields CASSLSIDTQYF.